These 30 T cell receptor beta chains were all obtained from the same sample, sequenced in a study of blood T cell repertoires in COVID-19. Some clones are missing from TCRdb's copy, which holds only in-frame ones; the method was immunoSEQ multiplex PCR. The table shows roughly 67,000 clones, with around 89% occurring only once. Sequencing input: peripheral blood. All receptors derive from a woman between 55 and 75 years old with acute or convalescent COVID-19.

The chain links TRBV5-1 to TRBJ1-6; D is unresolved. CDR1 is SGHRS, CDR2 YFSETQ, per germline. The ends were cut back, 0 bases at V and 8 bases at J, with 6 bases in the middle. This CDR3 region has 13 residues. The CDR3 DNA follows: TGCGCCAGCAGCTTGGTTGGCTATTCACCCCTCCACTTT. It yields the protein CASSLVGYSPLHF.

This clone was picked up a small number of times. The CDR3 loop is CATSREARGINEKLFF. For the CDR3, the DNA is TGTGCCACCAGCAGAGAGGCGAGGGGGATTAATGAAAAACTGTTTTTT. The V gene is TRBV15, the J gene TRBJ1-4; the D gene is possibly TRBD1 (6 bases). Trimming took 0 bases from V and 4 from J, leaving 12 bases between them. Germline-derived CDR1 and CDR2 are LNHNV and YYDKDF (reference sequence). This CDR3 region has 16 residues. The full variable domain, completed using reference TRBV15 and TRBJ1-4, is DAMVIQNPRYQVTQFGKPVTLSCSQTLNHNVMYWYQQKSSQAPKLLFHYYDKDFNNEADTPDNFQSRRPNTSFCFLDIRSPGLGDTAMYLCATSREARGINEKLFFGSGTQLSVL.

This chain connects TRBV12-3 or TRBV12-4 to TRBJ1-6; D is possibly TRBD1 (6 bases). This CDR3 is 13 amino acids long. Trimming shortened V by 5 bases and J by 7 bases, and 9 bases separated the two germline ends. CDR3 DNA sequence: TGTGCCAGCAGTGGCGGGGGCAATTCACCCCTCCACTTT. Translated, it gives CASSGGGNSPLHF.

J is TRBJ2-2 and V is TRBV2, with 7 bases aligning to TRBD1. V shed 4 bases, J shed 5 bases, and the junction held 10 bases outside the gene matches. The CDR3 totals 16 residues. Germline values: CDR1 SNHLY, CDR2 FYNNEI. CDR3: CASSGQGGVRTGELFF. CDR3 in DNA: TGTGCCAGCAGTGGACAGGGTGGGGTTAGGACCGGGGAGCTGTTTTTT.

The chain has TRBV27 and TRBJ1-2; a possible D gene is TRBD1 (6 bases). Trimming took 0 bases from V and 4 from J, leaving 12 bases between them. The length of the CDR3 is 15 residues. The germline CDR1 and CDR2 sequences are MNHEY and SMNVEV (reference sequence). CDR3 sequence reads: CASSLSPQGSYGYTF. The CDR3 region has the DNA TGTGCCAGCAGTTTATCGCCACAGGGAAGCTATGGCTACACCTTC.

This chain connects TRBV3-1 (or the pseudogene TRBV3-2) to TRBJ2-2, with a possible D match to TRBD1 (5 bases). Germline CDR1 reads LGHDT; CDR2 reads YNNKEL (reference sequence). Trimming pared 4 bases from V and 0 bases from J, leaving 12 bases between. This CDR3 has 16 residues. The CDR3 region has the DNA TGTGCCAGCAGCCCCCGGACGACAGCGAACACCGGGGAGCTGTTTTTT. Amino acid sequence: CASSPRTTANTGELFF.

V gene TRBV10-2 combines with J gene TRBJ2-5, with 7 bases that match TRBD2. Trimming removed 0 bases from V and 5 bases from J; junction bases left unmatched: 6. CDR3 size: 15 residues. Germline-derived CDR1 and CDR2 are WSHSY and SAAADI. The CDR3 region has the DNA TGCGCCAGCAGTGAGTCTGTGTGGGAGGGGGAGACCCAGTACTTC. Its protein is CASSESVWEGETQYF.

The rearrangement joins TRBV5-1 to TRBJ2-2; D might be TRBD2 (6 bases). This CDR3 is built from 15 residues. V lost 0 bases and J lost 6, with 12 bases in between. In germline, CDR1 is SGHRS, CDR2 YFSETQ. The CDR3, as DNA: TGCGCCAGCAGCTTGGAAGGGCGGGAAGCCGGGGAGCTGTTTTTT. It codes for CASSLEGREAGELFF. Full variable domain (missing parts from reference TRBV5-1 and TRBJ2-2): KAGVTQTPRYLIKTRGQQVTLSCSPISGHRSVSWYQQTPGQGLQFLFEYFSETQRNKGNFPGRFSGRQFSNSRSEMNVSTLELGDSALYLCASSLEGREAGELFFGEGSRLTVL.

The J gene is TRBJ2-3, the V gene TRBV7-9, with TRBD1 matching over 7 bases. Per the germline V gene, CDR1 is SEHNR and CDR2 is FQNEAQ (reference sequence). Unmatched junction bases numbered 2, after V lost 3 bases and J lost 2 bases. The CDR3 sequence is 14 residues long. CDR3: CASSFTGATDTQYF. The CDR3, as DNA: TGTGCCAGCAGCTTTACAGGGGCCACAGATACGCAGTATTTT. Using reference TRBV7-9 and TRBJ2-3 for the parts outside the CDR3, the full variable domain is DTGVSQNPRHKITKRGQNVTFRCDPISEHNRLYWYRQTLGQGPEFLTYFQNEAQLEKSRLLSDRFSAERPKGSFSTLEIQRTEQGDSAMYLCASSFTGATDTQYFGPGTRLTVL.

The V gene is TRBV28, the J gene TRBJ2-2, with 9 bases identical to TRBD2. Per germline, CDR1 MDHEN and CDR2 SYDVKM. With V trimmed by 3 bases and J by 5 bases, 4 bases remained unmatched. The length of the CDR3 is 15 residues. The CDR3 loop reads CASSLGLAGTGELFF. CDR3 sequence (DNA): TGTGCCAGCAGTTTGGGCCTAGCGGGGACCGGGGAGCTGTTTTTT.

The table lists this clone with a count of one. The V and J genes are TRBV19 and TRBJ2-3, with TRBD1 matching over 7 bases. This CDR3 has 15 amino acids. Germline trimming cut 4 bases from V and 1 base from J; bases unmatched to any gene: 5. Germline V CDR1 and CDR2: LNHDA, SQIVND (reference sequence). CDR3 amino acids: CASSKGTARTDTQYF. For the CDR3, the DNA is TGTGCCAGTAGTAAGGGGACAGCTCGCACAGATACGCAGTATTTT.

CDR3 DNA: TGCGCCAGCAGGAGCTCCTACAATGAGCAGTTCTTC. This encodes CASRSSYNEQFF. This rearrangement joins TRBV10-2 to TRBJ2-1; D ambiguous. CDR3 size: 12 residues. V lost 6 bases, J lost 0 bases, and 3 bases lay in between. Looked up from germline, CDR1 is WSHSY and CDR2 is SAAADI.

This rearrangement joins TRBV5-6 to TRBJ1-5; possible D gene TRBD1, 6 bases. The CDR3 runs 15 residues. The germline CDR1 and CDR2 sequences are SGHDT and YYEEEE. V was trimmed by 3 bases and J by 3 bases, leaving 13 bases between them. CDR3 region: CASSYQGPNNQPQHF. The CDR3 DNA sequence: TGTGCCAGCAGCTATCAGGGGCCAAACAATCAGCCCCAGCATTTT.

The chain carries TRBV6-1 and TRBJ1-5; TRBD1 might be the D (6 bases). Trimming took 3 bases from V and 7 from J, leaving 16 bases between them. The CDR3 sequence is 15 residues long. Germline V gene data show CDR1 as MNHNS and CDR2 as SASEGT. As DNA, the CDR3 is TGTGCCAGCAGTGATCTACAGGGAATTAAGCAGCCCCAGCATTTT. Amino acids: CASSDLQGIKQPQHF.

By frequency in the sample, this clone is medium-sized (0.01 to 0.1%). The same CDR3 can be traced to other DNA sequences in this sample. The gene calls are TRBV18 and TRBJ1-2; 8 positions agree with TRBD1. V trimming: 2 bases; J trimming: 8 bases; junction bases outside the gene matches: 7. The CDR3 sequence is 14 residues long. Germline V lookup: CDR1 KGHSH, CDR2 LQKENI. The CDR3 DNA sequence: TGTGCCAGCTCACCAGAGGACAGGGCGTACGGCTACACCTTC. Its protein product is CASSPEDRAYGYTF.

The chain has TRBV19 and TRBJ1-4, with D maybe TRBD1 (5 bases). Germline V gene data show CDR1 as LNHDA and CDR2 as SQIVND (reference sequence). The CDR3 loop spans 14 amino acids. Deletions cut 5 bases from V and 6 bases from J, with 13 bases between. The CDR3 is CASSDQGGDEKLFF. DNA of the CDR3: TGTGCCAGTAGTGACCAGGGTGGAGATGAAAAACTGTTTTTT.

V and J are TRBV4-1 and TRBJ1-6, with TRBD1 matching over 8 bases. Per the germline V gene, CDR1 is MGHRA and CDR2 is YSYEKL. V shed 3 bases and J 5 bases; nucleotides not matched to a gene: 3. The CDR3 has 15 amino acids. The CDR3 protein is CASSQGQVDNSPLHF. The CDR3 coding sequence is TGCGCCAGCAGCCAGGGACAGGTGGATAATTCACCCCTCCACTTT.

V is TRBV28 and J is TRBJ1-2, with TRBD1 matching over 7 bases. The CDR3 has 13 amino acids. J gave up 8 bases and V 5 bases, and 8 bases lay outside the gene matches. Germline CDR1 is MDHEN and CDR2 is SYDVKM. CDR3 nucleotides: TGTGCCAGCAGTGGCAACAGGGGTTTGGGCTACACCTTC. It specifies CASSGNRGLGYTF.

This clone was counted at least ten times. The rearrangement joins TRBV6-5 to TRBJ1-5; the D gene is possibly TRBD1 (5 bases). CDR1 and CDR2 from the germline V gene are MNHEY and SVGAGI. Trimming stripped 6 bases from V and 3 bases from J, with 12 bases between. The CDR3 loop spans 14 amino acids. The CDR3 spells CASRTDSFNQPQHF. The CDR3 nucleotides are TGTGCCAGCAGGACTGACAGCTTCAATCAGCCCCAGCATTTT.

The CDR3 coding sequence is TGTGCCAGCAGCTGGGACAGGGGCATCAATCAGCCCCAGCATTTT. Protein sequence: CASSWDRGINQPQHF. The chain has TRBV7-2 and TRBJ1-5; 10 positions match TRBD1. Germline CDR1 reads SGHTA; CDR2 reads FQGNSA. CDR3 length equals 15 residues. After removal of 4 bases from V and 3 bases from J, the junction contained 3 bases not matched to a gene.

This clone was counted once. The V call is TRBV4-2, the J call TRBJ2-3; no reliable D call. V was pared by 0 bases and J by 7 bases, with 11 bases between. This CDR3 has 14 residues. Germline V gene lookup returns CDR1 LGHNA and CDR2 YNFKEQ. In DNA form, the CDR3 reads TGTGCCAGCAGCCAAGATCTGCTACGCTATACGCAGTATTTT. This encodes CASSQDLLRYTQYF.

The gene calls are TRBV7-2 and TRBJ2-1; TRBD2 aligns across 10 bases. CDR3 length: 19 amino acids. The V gene end was trimmed by 5 bases and the J gene end by 6 bases; junction bases not matched to a gene: 19. Germline-derived CDR1 and CDR2 are SGHTA and FQGNSA. The CDR3 coding sequence is TGTGCCAGCAGCCCCAGAGGGACTAGCGTCCAGATCCGGGCCAATGAGCAGTTCTTC. Its protein is CASSPRGTSVQIRANEQFF.

V and J are TRBV6-1 and TRBJ2-4; TRBD1 is a possible D gene (6 bases). The CDR3 is made up of 16 amino acids. Per germline, CDR1 MNHNS and CDR2 SASEGT. V was shortened by 2 bases and J by 12 bases, with 23 bases between the two germline ends. CDR3 in amino acids: CASSERGQGVKHSQYF. The CDR3 DNA is TGTGCCAGCAGTGAAAGGGGACAAGGGGTAAAACATTCTCAGTACTTC.

The chain uses TRBV24-1 and TRBJ1-2; D ambiguous. In germline, CDR1 is KGHDR, CDR2 SFDVKD. V shed 3 bases and J shed 3 bases, with 10 bases lying between them. The CDR3 runs 14 residues. As DNA, the CDR3 is TGTGCCACCAGTGATACGGGGTCTCACTATGGCTACACCTTC. Amino acid sequence: CATSDTGSHYGYTF.

The chain is built from TRBV5-4 and TRBJ2-3; D possibly corresponds to TRBD2 (7 bases). Germline V gene sequence: CDR1 SGHNT, CDR2 YYREEE (reference sequence). V gave up 4 bases and J gave up 3 bases, with 18 bases separating them. CDR3 length: 16 amino acids. CDR3 residues: CASSRKQGGETDTQYF. The CDR3 DNA sequence: TGTGCCAGCAGCCGGAAACAGGGAGGGGAGACAGATACGCAGTATTTT.

The CDR3, as DNA: TGTGCCAGCAGCCTTAGCGTTAAGACCCAGTACTTC. This gives the protein CASSLSVKTQYF. The rearrangement links TRBV6-2 or TRBV6-3 to TRBJ2-5; D is possibly TRBD2 (5 bases). The V and J ends lost 6 bases and 6 bases respectively, with 11 bases between them. Germline lookup yields CDR1 MNHEY and CDR2 SVGEGT. The CDR3 is made up of 12 amino acids.

This chain connects TRBV6-5 to TRBJ2-3, with D possibly being TRBD1 (5 bases). V dropped 4 bases and J dropped 0 bases, with 11 bases sitting between them. This CDR3 contains 15 residues. The germline gives CDR1 MNHEY, CDR2 SVGAGI. CDR3 loop: CASSWGRVSTDTQYF. The CDR3 DNA reads TGTGCCAGCAGTTGGGGCAGGGTTAGCACAGATACGCAGTATTTT.

About this clone: Other DNA sequences of this sample code for an identical CDR3. The chain is built from TRBV9 and TRBJ1-2, with D possibly TRBD1 on 5 matching bases. V was cut by 0 bases and J by 2 bases, with 5 bases left in between. Germline lookup yields CDR1 SGDLS and CDR2 YYNGEE. The CDR3 contains 13 residues. CDR3 bases: TGTGCCAGCAGCGTAGGGACAAACTATGGCTACACCTTC. Translated, it gives CASSVGTNYGYTF.

The CDR3 reads CASSYSSSRNEQFF. The CDR3, as DNA: TGTGCCAGCAGTTACTCTTCCAGTCGAAATGAGCAGTTCTTC. The V and J genes are TRBV6-2 or TRBV6-3 and TRBJ2-1; D gene ambiguous. V gave up 0 bases and J gave up 7 bases, with 10 bases separating them. The CDR3 has 14 residues. Germline-derived CDR1 and CDR2 are MNHEY and SVGEGT.

The V call is TRBV23-1, the J call TRBJ1-3; 7 nucleotides align to TRBD1. TRBV23-1 is noted as an ORF with a role that remains uncertain. After removal of 2 bases from V and 0 bases from J, the junction contained 7 bases not matched to a gene. CDR3 length: 17 amino acids. This chain's CDR3 is CASSQRIGTDSGNTIYF. The CDR3 DNA is TGCGCCAGCAGTCAACGGATAGGGACAGACTCTGGAAACACCATATATTTT.